The rows below give T cell receptor beta chains drawn from one sample of a study of blood T cell repertoires in COVID-19. Clones were read by immunoSEQ multiplex PCR, and TCRdb kept only the in-frame ones, dropping some. Among 140,000 or so clones listed, around 83% were seen once. Input material: peripheral blood. These receptors originate from a woman at least 80 years old with acute or convalescent COVID-19. Each CDR3 is given with its conserved first and last residue. D genes are given only for firm matches. Only part of the rows carry a size: once, few, many, or a class if the clone is expanded.

clone_size: -; v_call: TRBV7-2; d_call: -; j_call: TRBJ2-1; cdr3_aa: CASSSYRGTYNEQFF; cdr3_nt: TGTGCCAGCAGCTCCTATCGGGGGACCTACAATGAGCAGTTCTTC
clone_size: -; v_call: TRBV19; d_call: TRBD1; j_call: TRBJ1-1; cdr3_aa: CASSTRQGMRAEAFF; cdr3_nt: TGTGCCAGTAGTACCCGACAGGGCATGAGGGCTGAAGCTTTCTTT
clone_size: -; v_call: TRBV3-1/TRBV3-2; d_call: -; j_call: TRBJ1-4; cdr3_aa: CASWGGGLHEKLFF; cdr3_nt: TGTGCCAGCTGGGGAGGGGGGTTGCACGAAAAACTGTTTTTT
clone_size: -; v_call: TRBV9; d_call: TRBD2; j_call: TRBJ2-1; cdr3_aa: CASSVGAGEYNEQFF; cdr3_nt: TGTGCCAGCAGCGTTGGGGCGGGGGAATACAATGAGCAGTTCTTC
clone_size: -; v_call: TRBV7-7; d_call: TRBD2; j_call: TRBJ2-5; cdr3_aa: CASSLSPSGLETQYF; cdr3_nt: TGTGCCAGCAGCTTGAGTCCTAGCGGGTTAGAGACCCAGTACTTC
clone_size: once; v_call: TRBV7-9; d_call: TRBD1; j_call: TRBJ2-2; cdr3_aa: CASSTETGGANGELFF; cdr3_nt: TGTGCCAGCAGCACCGAGACAGGGGGCGCAAACGGGGAGCTGTTTTTT
clone_size: -; v_call: TRBV5-4; d_call: -; j_call: TRBJ1-1; cdr3_aa: CASGFLGTANTEAFF; cdr3_nt: TGTGCCAGCGGCTTCTTGGGCACAGCGAACACTGAAGCTTTCTTT
clone_size: -; v_call: TRBV2; d_call: -; j_call: TRBJ2-7; cdr3_aa: CASKNQGGTSYEQYF; cdr3_nt: TGTGCCAGCAAGAACCAGGGCGGGACGTCCTACGAGCAGTACTTC
clone_size: -; v_call: TRBV20-1; d_call: TRBD2; j_call: TRBJ2-7; cdr3_aa: CSASTGLAFTYEQYF; cdr3_nt: TGCAGTGCTAGTACGGGACTAGCCTTTACCTACGAGCAGTACTTC
clone_size: -; v_call: TRBV28; d_call: TRBD2; j_call: TRBJ2-7; cdr3_aa: CASSESPAWGGLSYEQYF; cdr3_nt: TGTGCCAGCAGTGAGTCCCCTGCGTGGGGGGGTCTTTCCTACGAGCAGTACTTC
clone_size: -; v_call: TRBV9; d_call: TRBD2; j_call: TRBJ2-3; cdr3_aa: CASSVEAGGTDTQYF; cdr3_nt: TGTGCCAGCAGCGTAGAAGCGGGGGGAACAGATACGCAGTATTTT
clone_size: -; v_call: TRBV5-1; d_call: -; j_call: TRBJ2-1; cdr3_aa: CASSFLGSKEQFF; cdr3_nt: TGCGCCAGCAGCTTCTTGGGCAGTAAGGAGCAGTTCTTC
clone_size: few; v_call: TRBV3-1/TRBV3-2; d_call: -; j_call: TRBJ1-4; cdr3_aa: CASSQEGADRNEKLFF; cdr3_nt: TGTGCCAGCAGCCAAGAAGGGGCGGACCGTAATGAAAAACTGTTTTTT
clone_size: -; v_call: TRBV4-1; d_call: TRBD2; j_call: TRBJ2-1; cdr3_aa: CASSLAGLVQSYNEQFF; cdr3_nt: TGCGCCAGCAGCCTAGCTGGACTAGTCCAATCCTACAATGAGCAGTTCTTC
clone_size: few; v_call: TRBV7-9; d_call: -; j_call: TRBJ2-7; cdr3_aa: CASSLTSYEQYF; cdr3_nt: TGTGCCAGCAGCTTAACATCCTACGAGCAGTACTTC
clone_size: -; v_call: TRBV21-1; d_call: -; j_call: TRBJ1-3; cdr3_aa: CASSLQGAGGNTIYF; cdr3_nt: TGTGCCAGCAGCCTACAGGGGGCGGGAGGAAACACCATATATTTT
clone_size: -; v_call: TRBV4-1; d_call: TRBD1; j_call: TRBJ2-7; cdr3_aa: CASSQTGGYYEQYF; cdr3_nt: TGCGCCAGCAGCCAGACAGGGGGCTACTACGAGCAGTACTTC
clone_size: -; v_call: TRBV10-1; d_call: -; j_call: TRBJ1-1; cdr3_aa: CASSVGRTNTEAFF; cdr3_nt: TGCGCCAGCAGTGTAGGACGGACAAACACTGAAGCTTTCTTT
clone_size: few; v_call: TRBV28; d_call: TRBD1; j_call: TRBJ1-5; cdr3_aa: CASSRQTGSQPQHF; cdr3_nt: TGTGCCAGCTCTAGACAGACAGGGTCTCAGCCCCAGCATTTT
clone_size: once; v_call: TRBV14; d_call: TRBD1; j_call: TRBJ1-1; cdr3_aa: CASSRDRDWNTEAFF; cdr3_nt: TGTGCCAGCAGCCGGGACAGGGATTGGAACACTGAAGCTTTCTTT
clone_size: -; v_call: TRBV29-1; d_call: TRBD1; j_call: TRBJ1-2; cdr3_aa: CSGRGTANYGYTF; cdr3_nt: TGCAGCGGCCGCGGGACAGCTAACTATGGCTACACCTTC
clone_size: few; v_call: TRBV7-9; d_call: -; j_call: TRBJ1-2; cdr3_aa: CASSLSGVGGYTF; cdr3_nt: TGTGCCAGCAGCTTATCAGGGGTGGGTGGCTACACCTTC
clone_size: -; v_call: TRBV11-3; d_call: -; j_call: TRBJ2-1; cdr3_aa: CASSLDNAYNEQFF; cdr3_nt: TGTGCCAGCAGCTTAGATAACGCGTACAATGAGCAGTTCTTC
clone_size: -; v_call: TRBV28; d_call: -; j_call: TRBJ1-5; cdr3_aa: CASSLVGFRNQPQHF; cdr3_nt: TGTGCCAGCAGTTTAGTCGGGTTCCGCAATCAGCCCCAGCATTTT
clone_size: -; v_call: TRBV2; d_call: -; j_call: TRBJ2-3; cdr3_aa: CASSEALGVSVYF; cdr3_nt: TGTGCCAGCAGTGAAGCGCTTGGAGTTTCAGTGTATTTT
clone_size: -; v_call: TRBV28; d_call: -; j_call: TRBJ2-7; cdr3_aa: CASSLYAYEQYF; cdr3_nt: TGTGCCAGCAGTTTATATGCGTACGAGCAGTACTTC
clone_size: -; v_call: TRBV19; d_call: -; j_call: TRBJ1-5; cdr3_aa: CASSIGVVKGRLGNQPQHF; cdr3_nt: TGTGCCAGTAGTATAGGAGTCGTCAAGGGGCGACTTGGCAATCAGCCCCAGCATTTT
clone_size: -; v_call: TRBV27; d_call: -; j_call: TRBJ2-2; cdr3_aa: CASSSLFANTGELFF; cdr3_nt: TGTGCCAGCAGCTCTCTGTTCGCGAACACCGGGGAGCTGTTTTTT
clone_size: -; v_call: TRBV7-9; d_call: TRBD1; j_call: TRBJ1-1; cdr3_aa: CASSSYRGNTEAFF; cdr3_nt: TGTGCCAGCAGCTCTTACAGGGGGAACACTGAAGCTTTCTTT
clone_size: few; v_call: TRBV27; d_call: TRBD1; j_call: TRBJ1-2; cdr3_aa: CASSLRGTGFGYTF; cdr3_nt: TGTGCCAGCAGCCTCCGGGGGACAGGGTTCGGCTACACCTTC
clone_size: -; v_call: TRBV7-9; d_call: -; j_call: TRBJ2-5; cdr3_aa: CASSLQSSQTSWYF; cdr3_nt: TGTGCCAGCAGCTTACAGAGTAGCCAAACGTCATGGTACTTC
clone_size: -; v_call: TRBV3-1/TRBV3-2; d_call: TRBD1; j_call: TRBJ1-1; cdr3_aa: CASSQVPDRGGEAFF; cdr3_nt: TGTGCCAGCAGCCAAGTCCCCGACAGGGGGGGTGAAGCTTTCTTT
clone_size: -; v_call: TRBV6-5; d_call: TRBD2; j_call: TRBJ2-7; cdr3_aa: CARWREGREYEQYF; cdr3_nt: TGTGCCAGGTGGCGGGAGGGGCGGGAATACGAGCAGTACTTC
clone_size: -; v_call: TRBV2; d_call: -; j_call: TRBJ2-1; cdr3_aa: CASSELGRGAGNEQFF; cdr3_nt: TGTGCCAGCAGTGAACTCGGCCGGGGGGCGGGAAATGAGCAGTTCTTC
clone_size: many; v_call: TRBV19; d_call: TRBD1; j_call: TRBJ1-5; cdr3_aa: CASRDRGSNQPQHF; cdr3_nt: TGTGCCAGTAGGGACAGGGGGAGCAATCAGCCCCAGCATTTT
clone_size: -; v_call: TRBV14; d_call: -; j_call: TRBJ2-1; cdr3_aa: CASSRTGRDTNEQFF; cdr3_nt: TGTGCCAGCAGCCGAACGGGAAGAGACACCAATGAGCAGTTCTTC
clone_size: -; v_call: TRBV4-1; d_call: -; j_call: TRBJ2-1; cdr3_aa: CASSQEDRGLFNSEQFF; cdr3_nt: TGCGCCAGCAGCCAAGAAGACAGGGGACTATTTAATAGTGAGCAGTTCTTC
clone_size: -; v_call: TRBV7-8; d_call: -; j_call: TRBJ2-1; cdr3_aa: CASSLETGFSNEQFF; cdr3_nt: TGTGCCAGCAGCTTAGAAACGGGATTCTCAAATGAGCAGTTCTTC
clone_size: -; v_call: TRBV7-2; d_call: -; j_call: TRBJ2-1; cdr3_aa: CASSFRGYNEQFF; cdr3_nt: TGTGCCAGCAGCTTCAGGGGCTACAATGAGCAGTTCTTC
clone_size: -; v_call: TRBV21-1; d_call: -; j_call: TRBJ2-7; cdr3_aa: CASPPLAGPYEQYF; cdr3_nt: TGTGCCAGCCCCCCGCTAGCGGGACCCTACGAGCAGTACTTC
clone_size: -; v_call: TRBV19; d_call: TRBD1; j_call: TRBJ2-7; cdr3_aa: CASSIVRRGLGEQYF; cdr3_nt: TGTGCCAGTAGTATAGTACGCAGGGGGCTGGGCGAGCAGTACTTC
clone_size: once; v_call: TRBV24-1; d_call: -; j_call: TRBJ2-3; cdr3_aa: CATSAPGAPDTQYF; cdr3_nt: TGTGCCACCAGTGCCCCAGGGGCCCCAGATACGCAGTATTTT
clone_size: -; v_call: TRBV10-1; d_call: TRBD2; j_call: TRBJ2-1; cdr3_aa: CASSGLAGGNDNEQFF; cdr3_nt: TGCGCCAGCAGTGGACTAGCGGGGGGGAATGACAATGAGCAGTTCTTC
clone_size: -; v_call: TRBV28; d_call: TRBD2; j_call: TRBJ2-1; cdr3_aa: CASIPGGNFRYNEQFF; cdr3_nt: TGTGCCAGCATCCCCGGGGGGAATTTCAGATACAATGAGCAGTTCTTC
clone_size: few; v_call: TRBV30; d_call: -; j_call: TRBJ1-3; cdr3_aa: CAWSVGGANTIYF; cdr3_nt: TGTGCCTGGAGTGTAGGAGGCGCGAACACCATATATTTT